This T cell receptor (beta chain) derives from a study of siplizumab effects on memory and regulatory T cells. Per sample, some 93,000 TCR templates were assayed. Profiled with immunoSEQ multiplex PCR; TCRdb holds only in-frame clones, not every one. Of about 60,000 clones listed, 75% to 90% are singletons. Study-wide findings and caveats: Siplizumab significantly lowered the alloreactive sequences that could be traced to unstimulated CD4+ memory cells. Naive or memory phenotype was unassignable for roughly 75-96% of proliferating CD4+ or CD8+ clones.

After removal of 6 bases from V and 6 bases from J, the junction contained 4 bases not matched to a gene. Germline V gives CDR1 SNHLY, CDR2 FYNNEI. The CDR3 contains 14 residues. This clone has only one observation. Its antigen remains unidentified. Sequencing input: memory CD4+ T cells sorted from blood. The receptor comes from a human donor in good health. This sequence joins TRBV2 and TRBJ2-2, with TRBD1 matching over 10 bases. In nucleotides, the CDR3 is TGTGCCAGCAGGGGACAGGGGAAGTCCGGGGAGCTGTTTTTT. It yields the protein CASRGQGKSGELFF.